The 4 T cell receptor beta chains reported below all come from one sample, sequenced in a study of beta chain features in type 1 diabetes. Sequencing targeted expressed TCRB transcripts, as all isolated RNA had been reverse transcribed. The protocol was immunoSEQ multiplex PCR, while the TCRdb copy is restricted to in-frame clones and leaves out a portion. The repertoire consists of 300,000 to 350,000 clones, with 6.5% to 10% occurring once and the leading ten covering 0.44%. The sample comprised central memory CD4+ T cells from blood. The receptors stem from a woman aged 18-35 years in good health.

This clone was detected only a few times. The chain has TRBV21-1 and TRBJ1-2; TRBD1 was called by the table and not checked on the DNA. TRBV21-1 is assigned pseudogene status. This CDR3 is 13 amino acids long. CDR3 DNA: TGTGCCAGCCCGGACAGACCGAACTATGGCTACACCTTC. Protein product: CASPDRPNYGYTF.

This clone was found a few times. This rearrangement joins TRBV5-6 to TRBJ1-2; D not resolved. V lost 1 base and J 3 bases, leaving 10 bases between the germline ends. This CDR3 spans 14 amino acids. Germline values: CDR1 SGHDT, CDR2 YYEEEE. The CDR3 here is CASSLRSGDYGYTF. CDR3 nucleotide sequence: TGTGCCAGCAGCTTGCGGTCAGGTGACTATGGCTACACCTTC. The full variable domain, rest sourced from reference TRBV5-6 and TRBJ1-2, is DAGVTQSPTHLIKTRGQQVTLRCSPKSGHDTVSWYQQALGQGPQFIFQYYEEEERQRGNFPDRFSGHQFPNYSSELNVNALLLGDSALYLCASSLRSGDYGYTFGSGTRLTVV.

This clone showed up just a few times. The rearrangement uses TRBV19 and TRBJ1-5, with TRBD1 identical over 9 bases. J lost 7 bases, V lost 5 bases, and 3 bases had no gene match. Germline CDR1 is LNHDA and CDR2 is SQIVND (reference sequence). CDR3 length: 13 residues. The CDR3 region has the DNA TGTGCCAGTAGTTTTGACAGGGGGCAGCCCCAGCATTTT. This translates into CASSFDRGQPQHF.

This clone was detected many times. The V call is TRBV11-2, the J call TRBJ2-5; 14 positions agree with TRBD2. V lost 2 bases, J lost 5 bases, and 7 bases stayed unmatched. Germline CDR1 reads SGHAT; CDR2 reads FQNNGV. This CDR3 comprises 17 residues. The CDR3 reads CASSLMGLAGVWETQYF. The DNA of the CDR3 is TGTGCCAGCAGCTTAATGGGACTAGCGGGAGTCTGGGAGACCCAGTACTTC. The variable domain in full, with the rest retrieved from reference TRBV11-2 and TRBJ2-5, is EAGVAQSPRYKIIEKRQSVAFWCNPISGHATLYWYQQILGQGPKLLIQFQNNGVVDDSQLPKDRFSAERLKGVDSTLKIQPAKLEDSAVYLCASSLMGLAGVWETQYFGPGTRLLVL.